A single sample is the source of the 10 T cell receptor beta chains below, sequenced in a study of siplizumab effects on memory and regulatory T cells. Profiling relied on immunoSEQ multiplex PCR, and the TCRdb table lists in-frame clones only, not all of them. Of some 100,000 clones in the sample, 90% to 95% are singletons; the top ten hold over 0.15%. Sequencing used non-Treg CD4+ T cells sorted from blood. These receptor sequences come from a human donor in good health.

The chain joins TRBV19 to TRBJ2-1; 7 bases align to TRBD1. The CDR3 has 15 amino acids. The junction had 3 bases not matched to a gene; V was cut back by 3 bases and J by 1 base. The germline CDR1 and CDR2 sequences are LNHDA and SQIVND (reference sequence). The DNA of the CDR3 is TGTGCCAGTAGTATCCGGGACAGATCCTACAATGAGCAGTTCTTC. It encodes CASSIRDRSYNEQFF.

The genes are TRBV27 and TRBJ1-3; D remains unclear. The length of the CDR3 is 15 residues. The germline gives CDR1 MNHEY, CDR2 SMNVEV (reference sequence). Trimming took off 0 bases at V and 1 base at J, with 7 bases between the two ends. As DNA, the CDR3 is TGTGCCAGCAGTTTATCGCCGGGGTCTGGAAACACCATATATTTT. It translates to CASSLSPGSGNTIYF.

This chain joins TRBV7-3 and TRBJ2-3, with 9 bases identical to TRBD2. V lost 4 bases and J lost 3; bases outside the gene matches: 2. CDR1 and CDR2 (germline): SGHTA, FQGTGA. This CDR3 is built from 14 residues. In DNA, the CDR3 is TGTGCCAGCAGCTATAGCGGGGGTACAGATACGCAGTATTTT. Translation: CASSYSGGTDTQYF.

The rearrangement uses TRBV5-4 and TRBJ2-7; no reliable D call. The CDR3 spans 12 residues. Deletions cut 1 base from V and 2 bases from J, with 4 bases between. The germline V gene encodes CDR1 SGHNT and CDR2 YYREEE (reference sequence). CDR3 sequence (DNA): TGTGCCAGCAGCTTGAACGCCTACGAGCAGTACTTC. It specifies CASSLNAYEQYF.

The CDR3 loop reads CASSTRGGTYNEQFF. The CDR3 DNA reads TGTGCCAGCAGCACACGAGGTGGAACCTACAATGAGCAGTTCTTC. This chain connects TRBV6-5 to TRBJ2-1; D gene ambiguous. Germline V gives CDR1 MNHEY, CDR2 SVGAGI. The CDR3 spans 15 residues. Trimming took off 6 bases at V and 2 bases at J, with 14 bases between the two ends.

The rearrangement links TRBV4-1 to TRBJ2-3; D might be TRBD2 (5 bases). The CDR3 runs to 12 residues. Germline V gene sequence: CDR1 MGHRA, CDR2 YSYEKL. V dropped 1 base and J dropped 8 bases, with 7 bases sitting between them. The CDR3 sequence is CASSQGSGTQYF. CDR3 DNA sequence: TGCGCCAGCAGCCAAGGGAGCGGTACGCAGTATTTT.

This chain links TRBV5-6 with TRBJ2-1; D is perhaps TRBD2 (5 bases). Germline V gene lookup returns CDR1 SGHDT and CDR2 YYEEEE. V was cut by 7 bases and J by 5 bases, with 19 bases left in between. The CDR3 sequence is 15 residues long. CDR3 sequence reads: CASGYRGRAHNEQFF. The CDR3 coding sequence is TGTGCCAGCGGTTACCGGGGAAGGGCCCACAATGAGCAGTTCTTC.

This clone occurred once. This chain joins TRBV7-8 and TRBJ2-1; 8 bases align to TRBD2. J was trimmed by 10 bases and V by 5 bases; bases with no gene match: 7. The CDR3 is 13 residues long. Germline assignment: CDR1 SGHVS and CDR2 FQNEAQ. The DNA for the CDR3 is TGTGCCAGCAGCGACGGGGGGGCTAGAGAGCAGTTCTTC. Residues: CASSDGGAREQFF.

The gene calls are TRBV7-3 and TRBJ1-1, with D possibly matching TRBD1 (6 bases). The CDR3 covers 17 residues. CDR1 and CDR2 from the germline V gene are SGHTA and FQGTGA. V lost 4 bases to trimming and J lost 1 base, with 19 bases between them. The CDR3 sequence is CASSSRAAAGANTEAFF. For the CDR3, the DNA is TGTGCCAGCAGCTCAAGGGCAGCAGCGGGGGCGAACACTGAAGCTTTCTTT.

This sequence joins TRBV18 and TRBJ2-7; D unresolved. The CDR3 loop spans 16 amino acids. V lost 0 bases, J lost 0 bases, and 12 bases lay in between. CDR1 is KGHSH, CDR2 LQKENI, per germline. CDR3 bases: TGTGCCAGCTCACCACCGGTTCGCAGTCTCTCCTACGAGCAGTACTTC. It translates to CASSPPVRSLSYEQYF.